The clone carrying this T cell receptor (beta chain) occurred once. The antigen remains undetermined. Some clones are missing from TCRdb's copy, which holds only in-frame ones; the method was immunoSEQ multiplex PCR. Here the sample spans 26,000 or so clones, roughly 86% being singletons. This entry is derived from a study of OX40 agonist ivuxolimab in advanced cancers. The study's findings and limits: Near-lowest levels of clonal expansion characterized partial responders at 0.1-3.0 mg/kg.

The input for sequencing was CD4+ or CD8+ T cells sorted from blood, taken in a trial of the OX40 agonist ivuxolimab. This receptor was taken from an adult with an advanced solid tumor such as melanoma, head and neck, liver or kidney cancer.

CDR3 amino acids: CASSQYDSSGANVLTF. CDR3 DNA sequence: TGCGCCAGCAGCCAGTACGACAGCTCTGGGGCCAACGTCCTGACTTTC. The rearrangement uses TRBV4-1 and TRBJ2-6; D is possibly TRBD1 (5 bases). The V and J ends lost 3 bases and 0 bases respectively, with 9 bases between them. The CDR3 sequence is 16 residues long. Germline CDR1 MGHRA, CDR2 YSYEKL.